This T cell receptor beta chain was observed in a study of shared clonotypes between healthy human individuals. Overall study context: The donor group consisted of two women and three men, aged 18 to 49.

With ten immunoSEQ deep assay plates, unsorted PBMC DNA underwent sequencing. Assay used: immunoSEQ multiplex PCR; TCRdb lists only in-frame clones, some missing. In the table there are some 490,000 clones, over 70% of which are singletons. Trimming cost V 6 bases and J 0 bases, with 14 bases left between them. This CDR3 comprises 14 residues. From germline, CDR1 is SQVTM and CDR2 ANQGSEA. The specimen was PBMCs. This chain links TRBV29-1 with TRBJ1-1; unclear D gene. This receptor was taken from a woman aged 40-49 years in good health. Some clones in this sample may be carry-over from other donors' samples. The CDR3, as DNA: TGCAGCGTCCTACGGGGTCCCGTGAACACTGAAGCTTTCTTT. It codes for CSVLRGPVNTEAFF.